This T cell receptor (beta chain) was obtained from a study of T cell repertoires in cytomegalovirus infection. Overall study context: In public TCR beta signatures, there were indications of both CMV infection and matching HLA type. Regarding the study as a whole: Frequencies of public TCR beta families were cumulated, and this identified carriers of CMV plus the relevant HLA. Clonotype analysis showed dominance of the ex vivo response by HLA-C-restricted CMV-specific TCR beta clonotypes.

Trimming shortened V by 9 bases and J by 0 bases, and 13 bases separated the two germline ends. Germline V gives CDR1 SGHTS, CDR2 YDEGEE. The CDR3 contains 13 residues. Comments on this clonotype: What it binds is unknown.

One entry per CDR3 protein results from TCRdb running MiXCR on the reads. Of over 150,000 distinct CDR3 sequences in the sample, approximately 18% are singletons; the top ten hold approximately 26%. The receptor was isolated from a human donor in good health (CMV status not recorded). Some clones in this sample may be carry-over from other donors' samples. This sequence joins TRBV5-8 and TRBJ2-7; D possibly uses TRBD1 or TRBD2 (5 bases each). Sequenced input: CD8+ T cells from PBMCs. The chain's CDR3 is CATMSGTSYEQYF. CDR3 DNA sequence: TGTGCCACCATGTCAGGGACCTCCTACGAGCAGTACTTC.